This TCR beta chain was found in a study of blood T cell repertoires in COVID-19. In the study overall: Nucleic acid was either cDNA or gDNA, and it came from T cells, B-cell-depleted T cells, or PBMCs.

This CDR3 has 16 amino acids. In germline, CDR1 is LGHDT, CDR2 YNNKEL (reference sequence). V dropped 4 bases and J dropped 4 bases, with 16 bases sitting between them. Method: immunoSEQ multiplex PCR; TCRdb's copy keeps in-frame clones and lacks some. The table shows under 110,000 clones, with 70% to 75% occurring only once. V usage is TRBV3-1 (or the pseudogene TRBV3-2) and J usage is TRBJ2-2; tentatively, D is TRBD1 (5 bases). This TCR came from a human donor with acute or convalescent COVID-19. The donor label of this sample is uncertain. The sequenced sample was peripheral blood. The CDR3 coding sequence is TGTGCCAGCAGCCCCTGGACGGCAGGGATCACCGGGGAGCTGTTTTTT. It translates to CASSPWTAGITGELFF.